The 22 T cell receptor beta chains listed next were all sequenced from one sample in a study of CD8+CD57+ T cells in acquired aplastic anemia. Profiles of TCR beta VDJ and CDR3 were generated from a genomic DNA template. TCRdb ran MiXCR on the reads and lists one entry per CDR3 protein. The sample includes approximately 190,000 distinct CDR3 sequences, less than 60% seen only once; the top ten take around 9.7%. The authors sequenced patients whose flow cytometry had shown CD8+CD57+ cell expansion. The sequencing sample was made of sorted CD4+, CD8+, or CD8+CD57+ T cells (not recorded which) from PBMCs. The receptor source for this set is a human donor with aplastic anemia.

This clonotype turned up a few times. The chain carries TRBV10-2 and TRBJ2-3; 12 bases match TRBD2. In germline, CDR1 is WSHSY, CDR2 SAAADI. The CDR3 runs 16 residues. V dropped 7 bases and J dropped 0; count of bases not matched to a gene: 5. CDR3 in amino acids: CASNPGTSGSTDTQYF. The DNA of the CDR3 is TGCGCCAGCAACCCCGGGACTAGCGGGAGCACAGATACGCAGTATTTT.

This clonotype appeared a few times. V and J are TRBV10-3 and TRBJ2-1; TRBD2 matches at 7 bases. V dropped 7 bases and J dropped 3; count of bases not matched to a gene: 9. The germline V gene has CDR1 ENHRY and CDR2 SYGVKD. This CDR3 contains 15 residues. The CDR3 DNA follows: TGTGCCATCACCGAGACTAGCCAGAACTACAATGAGCAGTTCTTC. Its translation is CAITETSQNYNEQFF.

This clonotype was observed a few times. The chain carries TRBV20-1 and TRBJ2-1, with 8 nucleotides matching TRBD1. J lost 4 bases, V lost 8 bases, and 7 bases had no gene match. The CDR3 contains 13 residues. Looked up from germline, CDR1 is DFQATT and CDR2 is SNEGSKA (reference sequence). CDR3 sequence reads: CSPWDRNYNEQFF. The CDR3 bases are TGCAGTCCTTGGGACAGGAATTACAATGAGCAGTTCTTC.

A word on this clonotype: A much bigger clone sits one base away, suggesting this may be a read error. The rearrangement joins TRBV5-4 to TRBJ2-7, with no clear D. Germline values: CDR1 SGHNT, CDR2 YYREEE (reference sequence). This CDR3 contains 12 residues. Trimming stripped 5 bases from V and 6 bases from J, with 12 bases between. The CDR3 nucleotides are TGTGCCAGCAGTAGTGACTCTATCGAGCAGTACTTC. Residues: CASSSDSIEQYF.

The J gene is TRBJ2-6, the V gene TRBV25-1, with 10 bases fitting TRBD1. Looked up from germline, CDR1 is MGHDK and CDR2 is SYGVNS. This CDR3 has 17 amino acids. V was pared by 5 bases and J by 2 bases, with 6 bases of the junction left unmatched. CDR3 bases: TGTGCCAGCAGTAAGACAGGGGGCGGTACTGGGGCCAACGTCCTGACTTTC. It codes for CASSKTGGGTGANVLTF.

This clonotype was found many times. The gene calls are TRBV7-9 and TRBJ1-2, with D perhaps TRBD1 (6 bases). The ends were cut back, 3 bases at V and 11 bases at J, with 13 bases in the middle. Germline CDR1 SEHNR, CDR2 FQNEAQ (reference sequence). The CDR3 is made up of 12 amino acids. The CDR3: CASSFSGDTYTF. DNA for the CDR3: TGTGCCAGCAGCTTTTCGGGGGACACGTACACCTTC.

This clonotype was seen repeatedly, ten times or more. The rearrangement links TRBV5-4 to TRBJ1-2, with 10 bases identical to TRBD1. The CDR3 consists of 13 residues. The germline gives CDR1 SGHNT, CDR2 YYREEE (reference sequence). Trimming cost V 2 bases and J 8 bases; bases outside gene matches: 3. The CDR3 nucleotides read TGTGCCAGCAGCTTCGACAGGGGGCAGGGCTACACCTTC. Translating gives CASSFDRGQGYTF.

The chain uses TRBV12-3 or TRBV12-4 and TRBJ1-5, with 8 bases matching TRBD1. V was pared by 7 bases and J by 6 bases, with 8 bases of the junction left unmatched. CDR3 length equals 14 residues. This chain's CDR3 is CASTPTGDSQPQHF. CDR3 nucleotides: TGTGCCAGCACCCCGACAGGGGACAGTCAGCCCCAGCATTTT.

Note on this clonotype: One base away lies a much larger clone, so this may be a sequencing read error. The rearrangement links TRBV4-3 to TRBJ1-5; unclear D gene. Germline lookup yields CDR1 LGHNA and CDR2 YSLEER. The CDR3 loop spans 15 amino acids. The CDR3 DNA sequence: TGCGCCAGCAGCCAAGGCTTATCCGGCAAGCAGCCCCAGCATTTT. This gives the protein CASSQGLSGKQPQHF.

In this sample, this clonotype turned up a few times. The V call is TRBV19, the J call TRBJ1-1; D is ambiguous. The CDR3 extends over 14 amino acids. Germline V gene sequence: CDR1 LNHDA, CDR2 SQIVND (reference sequence). Trimming pared 2 bases from V and 4 bases from J, leaving 11 bases between. The CDR3 bases are TGTGCCAGTAGTATATATGGTTCGGGCACTGAAGCTTTCTTT. Residues: CASSIYGSGTEAFF.

This clonotype was counted at least ten times. This rearrangement joins TRBV14 to TRBJ1-3; D unresolved. Germline V CDR1 and CDR2: SGHDN, FVKESK. This CDR3 contains 15 residues. V lost 3 bases, J lost 0 bases, and 9 bases lay in between. CDR3 protein: CASSHHRNSGNTIYF. The CDR3 DNA is TGTGCCAGCAGCCATCACAGAAACTCTGGAAACACCATATATTTT.

In this sample, this clonotype turned up many times. The genes are TRBV5-4 and TRBJ2-7; D is possibly TRBD1 or TRBD2 (7 bases each). The CDR3 is made up of 15 amino acids. V lost 4 bases to trimming and J lost 4 bases, with 18 bases between them. From germline, CDR1 is SGHNT and CDR2 YYREEE (reference sequence). The CDR3 sequence: CASSPRGGSVYEQYF. The CDR3 region has the DNA TGTGCCAGCAGCCCCAGGGGGGGGTCTGTGTACGAGCAGTACTTC.

In this sample, this clonotype turned up a few times. A much larger clone differs from this one at a single base, so this may be a read error. CDR3 nucleotides: TGCGCCAGCAGCCTCCGACTAGTGGGAGGCCACGAGCAGTACTTC. This codes for CASSLRLVGGHEQYF. This sequence joins TRBV5-1 and TRBJ2-7, with D perhaps matching TRBD2 (6 bases). With 4 bases removed from V and 5 bases from J, the gap between germline ends came to 19 bases. Germline assignment: CDR1 SGHRS and CDR2 YFSETQ. CDR3 size: 15 residues.

This clonotype has only a few counts. This sequence joins TRBV10-3 and TRBJ1-6; 7 bases fit TRBD1. Unmatched junction bases numbered 8, after V lost 6 bases and J lost 9 bases. This CDR3 has 14 residues. The V gene's germline CDR1 is ENHRY and CDR2 SYGVKD. The CDR3 spells CAISRDSQGSPLHF. DNA for the CDR3: TGTGCCATCAGCCGGGACAGTCAGGGTTCACCCCTCCACTTT.

As DNA, the CDR3 is TGTGCCAGCAGCTTAAAAACCCCCGGAGAGGGAGGGCTTCAAGAGACCCAGTACTTC. This encodes CASSLKTPGEGGLQETQYF. This rearrangement joins TRBV7-3 to TRBJ2-5, with 7 positions matching TRBD2. After removal of 1 base from V and 2 bases from J, the junction contained 16 bases not matched to a gene. This CDR3 has 19 residues. The germline CDR1 and CDR2 sequences are SGHTA and FQGTGA.

This clonotype was picked up many times. The genes are TRBV29-1 and TRBJ1-1, with TRBD1 matching 7 bases. This CDR3 has 12 residues. After removal of 4 bases from V and 2 bases from J, the junction contained 1 base not matched to a gene. CDR1 and CDR2 from the germline V gene are SQVTM and ANQGSEA. This CDR3 reads CSVGGGNTEAFF. DNA of the CDR3: TGCAGCGTTGGAGGGGGCAACACTGAAGCTTTCTTT.

In this sample, this clonotype turned up a few times. The chain is built from TRBV7-9 and TRBJ2-7; D remains unclear. CDR1 and CDR2 (germline): SEHNR, FQNEAQ (reference sequence). The CDR3 totals 11 residues. V was clipped by 3 bases and J by 6 bases, with 6 bases between them. In DNA form, the CDR3 reads TGTGCCAGCAGCTTTGGGGTCGAGCAGTACTTC. Its translation: CASSFGVEQYF.

This clonotype was seen repeatedly, ten times or more. J is TRBJ2-1 and V is TRBV5-1, with D unclear. Germline assignment: CDR1 SGHRS and CDR2 YFSETQ. This CDR3 is built from 14 residues. V lost 0 bases and J 1 base, leaving 5 bases between the germline ends. The CDR3 loop reads CASSLDGSYNEQFF. The DNA for the CDR3 is TGCGCCAGCAGCTTGGACGGATCCTACAATGAGCAGTTCTTC.

The chain recombines TRBV9 with TRBJ2-1, with D possibly matching TRBD1 (6 bases). The CDR3 spans 13 residues. V was pared by 4 bases and J by 5 bases, with 10 bases between. The V gene's germline CDR1 is SGDLS and CDR2 YYNGEE. This chain's CDR3 is CASSWTENNEQFF. For the CDR3, the DNA is TGTGCCAGCAGCTGGACAGAAAACAATGAGCAGTTCTTC.

This clonotype appeared once. The V call is TRBV29-1, the J call TRBJ2-7, with unresolved D. Germline CDR1 SQVTM, CDR2 ANQGSEA. The CDR3 contains 11 residues. Between the trimmed V and J ends, which lost 7 bases and 6 bases, there was a span of 13 bases. For the CDR3, the DNA is TGCAGCGGTCTCTCAGGTCTCGAGCAGTACTTC. This translates into CSGLSGLEQYF.

Regarding this clonotype: The junction and the germline gene differ at one end; a read error may be behind it. The chain carries TRBV5-1 and TRBJ2-3; 10 bases agree with TRBD1. CDR1 is SGHRS and CDR2 is YFSETQ in the germline V gene. The CDR3 consists of 16 residues. For the CDR3, the DNA is TGCGCCAGCAGCTCTCTCGGGGACAGGGGAACAGATACGCGGTATTTT. Translation: CASSSLGDRGTDTRYF.

This chain connects TRBV10-3 to TRBJ2-2, with 8 bases that match TRBD1. Looked up from germline, CDR1 is ENHRY and CDR2 is SYGVKD. This CDR3 is built from 15 residues. After removal of 11 bases from V and 2 bases from J, the junction contained 10 bases not matched to a gene. CDR3 in DNA: TGTGCCGCCAAGACAGGGGCAGAAAACACCGGGGAGCTGTTTTTT. Translating gives CAAKTGAENTGELFF.